This TCR beta chain was found in a study of blood T cell repertoires in COVID-19. Turning to the study itself: From T cells, B-cell-depleted T cells, or PBMCs came the material, which was cDNA or gDNA.

The CDR3 consists of 14 residues. V was clipped by 1 base and J by 6 bases, with 9 bases between them. Germline V gives CDR1 ENHRY, CDR2 SYGVKD. In the original processing: Reference gene primers were amplified, and this amplification served to estimate nucleated cell counts. The data were produced by immunoSEQ multiplex PCR, yet TCRdb's version contains in-frame clones alone and is incomplete. V, J and clone size are those of that table, while D and trimming were read from the DNA. The profile shows 250,000 or so clones, about four fifths of them singletons. Material for sequencing was peripheral blood. The receptor's source is a man aged 80 or over with acute or convalescent COVID-19. The V gene is TRBV10-3, the J gene TRBJ1-4; D remains unclear. The CDR3 DNA follows: TGTGCCATCAGTGAGTTTGACGGGGATGAAAAACTGTTTTTT. This translates into CAISEFDGDEKLFF.